The following is a T cell receptor (beta chain) sequence with its context. The antigen is unknown. This specimen comes from a study of T cell repertoires in cytomegalovirus infection. Whole-study context: Well-studied HLA-B-restricted CMV epitopes were used in the study alongside recently identified HLA-C-restricted ones. A matching HLA type, together with CMV infection, was signaled by public TCR beta signatures.

Study-wide points: HLA-C-restricted CMV clonotypes gave the most frequent clonotype in two of eight donors.

Using its own MiXCR run on the reads, TCRdb lists one record per CDR3 protein. The sample holds roughly 990,000 distinct CDR3 sequences, 31% seen once. Trimming took off 1 base at V and 0 bases at J, with 6 bases between the two ends. This CDR3 is built from 14 residues. The germline V gene has CDR1 SQVTM and CDR2 ANQGSEA. The TCR sequence derives from a human donor in good health (CMV status not recorded). Some clones in this sample may be carry-over from other donors' samples. The specimen comprised cultured CD8+ T cells from PBMCs, sampled from culture after CMV antigen stimulation. The J gene is TRBJ2-2, the V gene TRBV29-1; D not certain. The CDR3 sequence: CSVEAGANTGELFF. In DNA, the CDR3 is TGCAGCGTTGAAGCAGGTGCGAACACCGGGGAGCTGTTTTTT.